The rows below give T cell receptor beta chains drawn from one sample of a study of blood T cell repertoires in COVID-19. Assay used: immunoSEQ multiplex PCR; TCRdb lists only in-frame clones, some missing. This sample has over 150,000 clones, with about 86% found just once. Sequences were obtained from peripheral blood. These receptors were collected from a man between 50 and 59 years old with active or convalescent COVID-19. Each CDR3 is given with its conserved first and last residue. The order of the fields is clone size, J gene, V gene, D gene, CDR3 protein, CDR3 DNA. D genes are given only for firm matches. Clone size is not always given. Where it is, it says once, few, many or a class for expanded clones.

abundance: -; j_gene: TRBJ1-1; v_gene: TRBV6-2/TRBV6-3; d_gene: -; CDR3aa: CASSYNSPGTEAFF; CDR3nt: TGTGCCAGCAGTTACAATTCCCCGGGCACTGAAGCTTTCTTT
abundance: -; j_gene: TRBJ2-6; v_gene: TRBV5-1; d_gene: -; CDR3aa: CASSRVQTSGANVLTF; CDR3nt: TGCGCCAGCAGCCGGGTGCAGACCTCTGGGGCCAACGTCCTGACTTTC
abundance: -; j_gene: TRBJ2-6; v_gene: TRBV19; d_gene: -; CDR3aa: CASSIGGRGSSGANVLTF; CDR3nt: TGTGCCAGTAGTATAGGCGGCAGGGGTAGCTCTGGGGCCAACGTCCTGACTTTC
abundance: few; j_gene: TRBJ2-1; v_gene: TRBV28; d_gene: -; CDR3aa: CASSFRNEQFF; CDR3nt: TGTGCCAGCAGTTTTCGCAATGAGCAGTTCTTC
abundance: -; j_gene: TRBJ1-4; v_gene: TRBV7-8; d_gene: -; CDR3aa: CASGEGFEKLFF; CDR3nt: TGTGCCAGCGGGGAGGGCTTTGAAAAACTGTTTTTT
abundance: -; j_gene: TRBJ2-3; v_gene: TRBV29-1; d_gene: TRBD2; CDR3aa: CSVLAGGRVRPDTQYF; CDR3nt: TGCAGCGTACTAGCGGGGGGGCGGGTACGACCAGATACGCAGTATTTT
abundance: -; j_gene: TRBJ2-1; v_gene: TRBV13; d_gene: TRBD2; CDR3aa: CASSDRGLASYNEQFF; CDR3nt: TGTGCCAGCAGCGACAGGGGACTAGCGTCCTACAATGAGCAGTTCTTC
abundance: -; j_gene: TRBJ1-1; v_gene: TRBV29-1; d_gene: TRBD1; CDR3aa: CSVQGVAEAFF; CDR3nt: TGCAGCGTTCAGGGGGTCGCTGAAGCTTTCTTT
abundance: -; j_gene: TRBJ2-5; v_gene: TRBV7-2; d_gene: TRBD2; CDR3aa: CASSLVPAGGYQETQYF; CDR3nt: TGTGCCAGCAGCTTAGTCCCGGCGGGGGGATACCAAGAGACCCAGTACTTC
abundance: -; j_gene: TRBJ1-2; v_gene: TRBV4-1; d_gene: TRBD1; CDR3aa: CASSQATGRGYTF; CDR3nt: TGCGCCAGCAGCCAAGCGACAGGGAGAGGCTACACCTTC
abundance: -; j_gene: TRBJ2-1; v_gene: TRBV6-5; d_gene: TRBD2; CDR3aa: CASSYQSGGALREQFF; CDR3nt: TGTGCCAGCAGTTACCAAAGCGGGGGGGCGTTGAGGGAGCAGTTCTTC
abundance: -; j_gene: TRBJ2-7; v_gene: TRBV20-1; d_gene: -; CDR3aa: CSAGQTYEQYF; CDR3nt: TGCAGTGCTGGCCAGACATACGAGCAGTACTTC
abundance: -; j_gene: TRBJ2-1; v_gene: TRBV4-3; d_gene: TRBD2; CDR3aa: CASSQLAGLYNEQFF; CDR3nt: TGCGCCAGCAGCCAATTAGCGGGGCTTTACAATGAGCAGTTCTTC
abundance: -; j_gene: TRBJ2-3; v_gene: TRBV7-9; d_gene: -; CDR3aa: CARGDTLTDTQYF; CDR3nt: TGTGCCAGAGGGGACACCTTGACAGATACGCAGTATTTT
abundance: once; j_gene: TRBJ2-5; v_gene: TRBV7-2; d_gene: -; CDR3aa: CASSLGLIQETQYF; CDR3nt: TGTGCCAGCAGCTTAGGGCTTATCCAAGAGACCCAGTACTTC
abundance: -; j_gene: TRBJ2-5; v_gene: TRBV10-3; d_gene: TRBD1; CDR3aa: CAIGQGVTQYF; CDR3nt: TGTGCCATCGGTCAGGGGGTGACCCAGTACTTC
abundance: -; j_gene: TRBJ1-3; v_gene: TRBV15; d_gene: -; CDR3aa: CATSRGDSSSGNTIYF; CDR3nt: TGTGCCACCAGCAGAGGGGACTCTAGCTCTGGAAACACCATATATTTT
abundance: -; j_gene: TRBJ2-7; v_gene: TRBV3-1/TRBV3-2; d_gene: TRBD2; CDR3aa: CASSQAVAGGYYAKQYF; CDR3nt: TGTGCCAGCAGCCAAGCGGTAGCGGGGGGCTACTACGCCAAGCAGTACTTC
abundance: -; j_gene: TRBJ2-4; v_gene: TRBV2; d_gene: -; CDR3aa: CASSETGEGNIQYF; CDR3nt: TGTGCCAGCAGTGAGACAGGGGAGGGAAACATTCAGTACTTC
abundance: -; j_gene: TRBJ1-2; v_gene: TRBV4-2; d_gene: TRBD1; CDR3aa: CASSQSDRGGTYGYTF; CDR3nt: TGTGCCAGCAGCCAATCGGACAGGGGTGGTACCTATGGCTACACCTTC
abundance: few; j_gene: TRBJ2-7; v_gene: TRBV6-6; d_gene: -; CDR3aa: CASSYKLANAYEQYF; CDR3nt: TGTGCCAGCAGTTACAAACTAGCAAACGCCTACGAGCAGTACTTC
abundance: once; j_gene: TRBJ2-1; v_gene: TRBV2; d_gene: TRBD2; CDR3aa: CASRSRTSAYNEQFF; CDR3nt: TGTGCCAGCCGATCGCGGACTAGCGCCTACAATGAGCAGTTCTTC
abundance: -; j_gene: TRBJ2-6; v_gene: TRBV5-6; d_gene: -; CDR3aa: CASSLVQSGANVLTF; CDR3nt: TGTGCCAGCAGCTTAGTACAGTCTGGGGCCAACGTCCTGACTTTC
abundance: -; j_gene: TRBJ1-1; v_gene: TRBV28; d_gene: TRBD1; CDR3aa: CASSSSQGMNTEAFF; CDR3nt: TGTGCCAGCAGTTCCTCACAGGGGATGAACACTGAAGCTTTCTTT
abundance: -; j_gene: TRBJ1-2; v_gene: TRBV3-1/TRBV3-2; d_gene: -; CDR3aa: CASSLREDYGYTF; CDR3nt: TGTGCCAGCAGCCTCAGGGAAGACTATGGCTACACCTTC
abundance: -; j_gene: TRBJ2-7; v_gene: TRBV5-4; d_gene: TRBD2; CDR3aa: CASSFSGGDYEQYF; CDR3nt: TGTGCCAGCAGCTTTAGCGGGGGGGATTACGAGCAGTACTTC
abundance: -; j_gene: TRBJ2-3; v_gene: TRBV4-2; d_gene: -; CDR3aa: CASSPTSNPDTQYF; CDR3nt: TGTGCCAGCAGCCCGACTAGTAATCCAGATACGCAGTATTTT
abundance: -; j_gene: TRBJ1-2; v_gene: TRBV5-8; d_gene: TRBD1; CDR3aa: CASTGGYGYGYTF; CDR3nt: TGTGCCAGCACAGGGGGTTACGGCTATGGCTACACCTTC
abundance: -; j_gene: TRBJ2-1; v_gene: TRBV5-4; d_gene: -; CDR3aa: CASSRESYNEQFF; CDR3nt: TGTGCCAGCAGCCGAGAATCATACAATGAGCAGTTCTTC
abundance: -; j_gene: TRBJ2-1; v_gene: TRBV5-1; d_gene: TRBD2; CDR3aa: CASRLWLAGASIPHNEQFF; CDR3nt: TGCGCCAGCCGCCTATGGCTAGCGGGAGCAAGCATTCCGCACAATGAGCAGTTCTTC
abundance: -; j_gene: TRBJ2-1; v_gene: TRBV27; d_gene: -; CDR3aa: CASLKRLGYNEQFF; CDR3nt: TGTGCCAGCCTTAAGAGGCTTGGTTACAATGAGCAGTTCTTC
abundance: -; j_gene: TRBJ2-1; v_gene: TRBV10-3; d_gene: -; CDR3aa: CAISESSPTDEQFF; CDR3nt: TGTGCCATCAGTGAGTCATCCCCTACCGATGAGCAGTTCTTC
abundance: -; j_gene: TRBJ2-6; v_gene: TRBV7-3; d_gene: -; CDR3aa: CASSSSRLSSGANVLTF; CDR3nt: TGTGCCAGCAGCTCCAGCAGGTTGAGCTCTGGGGCCAACGTCCTGACTTTC
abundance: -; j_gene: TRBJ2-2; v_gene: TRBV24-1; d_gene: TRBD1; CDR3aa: CATTNTGGNTGELFF; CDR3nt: TGTGCCACCACAAACACAGGGGGCAACACCGGGGAGCTGTTTTTT
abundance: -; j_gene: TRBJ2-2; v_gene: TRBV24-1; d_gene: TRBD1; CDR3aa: CATSALGQGNGGELFF; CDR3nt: TGTGCCACCAGTGCCCTGGGACAGGGGAATGGCGGGGAGCTGTTTTTT
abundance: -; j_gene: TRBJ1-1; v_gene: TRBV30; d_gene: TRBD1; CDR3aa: CAWSEGTGGPSTEAFF; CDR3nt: TGTGCCTGGAGTGAAGGGACAGGGGGCCCGAGCACTGAAGCTTTCTTT
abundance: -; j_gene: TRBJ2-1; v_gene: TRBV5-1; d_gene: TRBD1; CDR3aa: CASSNGQGAGEQFF; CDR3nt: TGCGCCAGTTCCAATGGACAGGGGGCGGGTGAGCAGTTCTTC
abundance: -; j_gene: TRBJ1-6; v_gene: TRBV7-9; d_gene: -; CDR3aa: CASSLDPVNSPLHF; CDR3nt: TGTGCCAGCAGCTTAGATCCGGTTAATTCACCCCTCCACTTT
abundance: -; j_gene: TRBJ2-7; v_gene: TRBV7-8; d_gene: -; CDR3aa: CASSLGTADYEQYF; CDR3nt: TGTGCCAGCAGCTTAGGTACAGCGGACTACGAGCAGTACTTC
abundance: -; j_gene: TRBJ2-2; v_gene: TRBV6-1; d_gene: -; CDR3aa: CASSDQGTGELFF; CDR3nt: TGTGCCAGCAGTGATCAGGGCACCGGGGAGCTGTTTTTT
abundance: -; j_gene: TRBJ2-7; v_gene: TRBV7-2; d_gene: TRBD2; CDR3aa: CASSDSGRAREQYF; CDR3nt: TGTGCCAGCAGCGATAGCGGGAGGGCGAGGGAGCAGTACTTC
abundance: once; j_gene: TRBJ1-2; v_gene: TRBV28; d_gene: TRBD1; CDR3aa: CASSSGQGAFGDGYTF; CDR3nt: TGTGCCAGCAGCTCCGGACAGGGGGCGTTCGGCGATGGCTACACCTTC
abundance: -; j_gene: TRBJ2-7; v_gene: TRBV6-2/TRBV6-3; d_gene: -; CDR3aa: CASSYSRGEHEQYF; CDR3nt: TGTGCCAGCAGTTACAGCAGGGGCGAGCACGAGCAGTACTTC
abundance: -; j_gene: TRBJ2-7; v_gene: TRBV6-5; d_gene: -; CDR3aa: CASKSRILSYEQYF; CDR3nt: TGTGCCAGCAAAAGTAGAATCCTGTCCTACGAGCAGTACTTC
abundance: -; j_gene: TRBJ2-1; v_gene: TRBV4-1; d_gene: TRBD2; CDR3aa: CASSPLAAGAWNEQFF; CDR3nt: TGCGCCAGCAGCCCACTTGCAGCGGGGGCGTGGAATGAGCAGTTCTTC
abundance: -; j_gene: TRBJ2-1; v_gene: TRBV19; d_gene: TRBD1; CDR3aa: CASSLTGVRNEQFF; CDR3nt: TGTGCCAGTTCTTTGACAGGGGTGAGGAATGAGCAGTTCTTC
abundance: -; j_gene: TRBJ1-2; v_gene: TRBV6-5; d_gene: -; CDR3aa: CASSYSRVDYGYTF; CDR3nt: TGTGCCAGCAGTTACTCGAGAGTGGACTATGGCTACACCTTC
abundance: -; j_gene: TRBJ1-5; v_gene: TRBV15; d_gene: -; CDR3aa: CATSTRRPPRGYQPQHF; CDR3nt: TGTGCCACCAGCACACGAAGGCCCCCGCGGGGCTACCAGCCCCAGCATTTT
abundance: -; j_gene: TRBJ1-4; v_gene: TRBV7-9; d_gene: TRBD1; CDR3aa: CASSQTGPTNEKLFF; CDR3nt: TGTGCCAGCAGCCAGACAGGGCCAACTAATGAAAAACTGTTTTTT
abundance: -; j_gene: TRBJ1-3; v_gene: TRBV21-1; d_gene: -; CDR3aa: CASSLRQGSGNTIYF; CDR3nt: TGTGCCAGCAGCCTCAGACAGGGGTCTGGAAACACCATATATTTT
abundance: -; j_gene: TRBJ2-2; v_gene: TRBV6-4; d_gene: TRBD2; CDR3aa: CASSGAGTSGKSTGELFF; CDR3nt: TGTGCCAGCAGTGGAGCCGGGACTAGCGGGAAAAGTACCGGGGAGCTGTTTTTT
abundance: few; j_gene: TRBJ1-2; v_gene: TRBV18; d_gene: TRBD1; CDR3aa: CASSSRQGVSDGYTF; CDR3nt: TGTGCCAGCTCATCGAGGCAGGGGGTCAGCGATGGCTACACCTTC